This T cell receptor beta chain was retrieved from a study of long-term antiretroviral therapy in people with HIV (dated by TCRdb to between 2020 and 2023). At the level of the whole study: The earliest samples were collected roughly a decade before the 2015 WHO recommendation for immediate ART, at a time when ART was usually postponed until CD4 counts fell. Among the 25 to 30 participants with HIV, eleven to twelve were female. Whether ART initiation and durable HIV suppression were associated with changes in peripheral blood TRB repertoire composition and diversity was tested in a retrospective serial study. From some 27 adults with confirmed HIV infection, the cohort provided 150 to 200 cryopreserved PBMC samples, gathered serially across a mean of around six years (range 1-12). No cross-contamination during QIAcube processing turned up in test extractions that ran a monoclonal T-cell line alongside around 32 polyclonal samples.

Turning to this clone: Its antigen is not yet known. Nothing much larger sits one base from this clone, and base qualities are not available.

Here is what the overall study found, with its caveats: The samples were dated from the mid-2000s to the late 2010s, and the ART regimens that were used may be less effective than current ART regimens. Inferences about post-ART repertoire changes were limited because no data were available on ART adherence, viral resistance or therapy changes. Because cell numbers in pre-ART samples were limited, unsorted PBMC were profiled instead of sorted CD4+ and CD8+ T cells. At every time point, the repertoire was dominated by expanded TRB clones first identified before ART initiation, although this dominance fluctuated and, in many PLHIV, declined after ART. Because PBMC availability was limited, only the TCR beta chain was sequenced, with no alpha chain pairing. Compared with controls, HIV repertoires had narrower CDR3 length ranges, and the network structure pointed to an antigen-experienced repertoire that shifted only slightly toward naive after ART. Starting ART was linked to a significant rise in TRB diversity, yet even with long-term ART the diversity remained significantly lower than in transplant donor controls.

Inclusion was restricted to participants for whom at least one PBMC sample before ART initiation and at least two post-ART samples were available. Treatment was received in the United States of America by all participants with HIV. Before DNA extraction, cryopreserved samples of about 0.95-11 million PBMC were thawed and then washed. At the time of the earliest PBMC sample, participants with HIV were aged between roughly 23 and 60 years. Each participant contributed PBMC samples from 1-4 timepoints before ART initiation and 2-8 timepoints after ART initiation, with a median of 7 samples. Serial HIV viral load, CD4+ T-cell count, ART history and demographic data were obtained for every participant. A Qiagen kit on a QIAcube was used to extract genomic DNA from unsorted PBMC, with samples processed in batches of 12. From V the trimming removes 4 bases and from J it removes 6 bases, while the gene matches leave 9 bases of the junction unaccounted for. The germline V gene supplies CDR1 SGHTA and CDR2 FQGNSA. The CDR3 holds 15 amino acids from the cysteine to the phenylalanine. Only CDR3 DNA is held: 45 bases, read in frame from base 1.

Sequencing of the TRB variable region was done with the immunoSEQ hsTCRB v3.0 assay at survey level resolution. A depth of roughly 35,000-55,000 T-cell genomes per sample was targeted for TRB sequencing. TRB libraries were pooled and sequenced on an Illumina MiSeq using a v3 150-cycle kit. Under the source paper's analysis protocol: Repertoire analysis was run in R within a reproducible Nextflow workflow that covered QC, data transformation and analysis. Custom analyses were implemented in LymphoSeq2, an R package for AIRR-Seq data exploration. Four samples that yielded fewer than 5000 total TRB sequences were excluded, so that some 190 HIV repertoires were analyzed. Among the roughly 180 retained HIV repertoires, 55 to 60 were collected before ART initiation and roughly 130 after ART initiation. Repertoires were downsampled to 5000 TRB nucleotide sequences, with summary statistics averaged over 100 downsampling iterations. Only TRB sequences with CDR3 regions of at least seven amino acids were retained for analysis. A Shannon entropy-derived clonality score and the Gini coefficient were used to measure diversity. Repertoire networks linked the top 5000 CDR3 amino acid sequences whenever two sequences differed by an edit distance of one. For TRB CDR3 amino acid sequences, GLIPH2 was used to predict antigen specificity groups and MHC restriction. To flag known CMV, EBV, HIV or tissue antigen associations, CDR3 amino acid sequences were matched against VDJdb and McPAS-TCR. Pre-ART, post-ART and control groups were compared with Wilcoxon signed-rank tests and Holm-Bonferroni correction. Imported from immuneACCESS, the table was reduced by TCRdb to in-frame sequences with V and J called. These copies leave out some clones; in studies compared against another copy, an unresolved V gene accounts for under half, and the cause of the remainder is not known. V, J and clone size reflect that table, while D and trimming were determined from the DNA. This sample has tens of thousands of clones in its table, and 80% to 90% of those were observed once. The ten largest clones capture around 3.8% of the sample.

The sequenced sample was unsorted PBMCs, obtained 0.8 years before starting antiretroviral therapy. The sequence was obtained from a man aged 18-30 years with HIV. Recombination joined TRBV7-2 with TRBJ2-7, with TRBD2 matching 10 junction bases. In nucleotide form, the sequence is TGTGCCAGCAGCTGGAGTCTAGCGGGAGCCAGCGAGCAGTACTTC. It specifies CASSWSLAGASEQYF. The variable domain in full, with residues beyond the CDR3 obtained from the reference TRBV7-2 and TRBJ2-7 genes, is GAGVSQSPSNKVTEKGKDVELRCDPISGHTALYWYRQSLGQGLEFLIYFQGNSAPDKSGLPSDRFSAERTGGSVSTLTIQRTQQEDSAVYLCASSWSLAGASEQYFGPGTRLTVT.